A single sample gave rise to the 10 T cell receptor beta chains below, sequenced in a study of control samples from healthy donors and cancer patients. Produced via immunoSEQ multiplex PCR; TCRdb's table is partial and in-frame only. The data contain just under 75,000 clones, roughly 87% of them singletons. Sequenced: blood. All receptors derive from a woman aged 50 to 60 in good health.

The CDR3 region is CASKTSGGTDTQYF. The DNA for the CDR3 is TGTGCCAGCAAGACTAGCGGGGGCACAGATACGCAGTATTTT. This chain uses TRBV2 with TRBJ2-3, with 11 bases identical to TRBD2. The CDR3 is 14 amino acids. Trimming removed 7 bases from V and 1 base from J; junction bases left unmatched: 1. The V gene's germline CDR1 is SNHLY and CDR2 FYNNEI.

The rearrangement joins TRBV7-3 to TRBJ1-6, with D possibly matching TRBD1 (6 bases). The V gene lost 5 bases and the J gene lost 2 bases, with 7 bases spanning the gap. The CDR3 consists of 14 residues. Germline values: CDR1 SGHTA, CDR2 FQGTGA. CDR3 sequence: CASSAGAYNSPLHF. The CDR3 nucleotides read TGTGCCAGCAGCGCAGGGGCCTATAATTCACCCCTCCACTTT.

DNA for the CDR3: TGCGCCAGCAGTGAAGAGGGAAGGACTTCTCGCACAGATACGCAGTATTTT. The encoded protein is CASSEEGRTSRTDTQYF. J is TRBJ2-3 and V is TRBV10-1; perhaps TRBD2 as D (5 bases). The CDR3 extends over 17 amino acids. CDR1 is WNHNN, CDR2 SYGVQD, per germline (reference sequence). V lost 3 bases to trimming and J lost 1 base, with 17 bases between them.

This chain uses TRBV5-1 with TRBJ2-7; D possibly corresponds to TRBD1 (6 bases). The germline V gene has CDR1 SGHRS and CDR2 YFSETQ. The CDR3 runs to 15 residues. Trimming left V 2 bases short and J 5 bases short, with 17 bases between. CDR3 protein: CASSFLGHQQDEQYF. The CDR3 DNA reads TGCGCCAGCAGCTTCCTGGGACATCAACAAGACGAGCAGTACTTC.

The V gene is TRBV28, the J gene TRBJ2-1, with 10 bases matching TRBD2. There are 16 residues in the CDR3. V was clipped by 7 bases and J by 4 bases; unmatched bases: 10. In germline, CDR1 is MDHEN, CDR2 SYDVKM. The CDR3, as DNA: TGTGCCAGCACGCCTAGCGGGAGAGGCACGTACAATGAGCAGTTCTTC. Translated, it gives CASTPSGRGTYNEQFF.

The chain combines TRBV6-1 with TRBJ1-4, with D possibly TRBD1 on 6 matching bases. Per germline, CDR1 MNHNS and CDR2 SASEGT. V was trimmed by 3 bases and J by 8 bases, leaving 16 bases between them. This CDR3 is built from 15 residues. The CDR3 DNA sequence: TGTGCCAGCAGTGAGGCGGGCGGGACACGGGAAAAACTGTTTTTT. It yields the protein CASSEAGGTREKLFF.

This chain joins TRBV7-6 and TRBJ2-7; D is perhaps TRBD2 (6 bases). Trimming removed 1 base from V and 6 bases from J, with 13 bases in between. The CDR3 sequence is 14 residues long. Germline CDR1 reads SGHVS; CDR2 reads FNYEAQ. This CDR3 is CASSLEGTQPEQYF. As DNA, the CDR3 is TGTGCCAGCAGCTTAGAAGGGACTCAACCCGAGCAGTACTTC.

The rearrangement uses TRBV5-1 and TRBJ2-7; 7 bases map to TRBD1. Unmatched junction bases numbered 9, after V lost 6 bases and J lost 3 bases. This CDR3 has 14 amino acids. Germline values: CDR1 SGHRS, CDR2 YFSETQ. The CDR3 region is CASTPLGQHYEQYF. CDR3 nucleotide sequence: TGCGCCAGCACCCCTTTGGGACAGCACTACGAGCAGTACTTC.

V usage is TRBV7-9 and J usage is TRBJ1-5, with D hard to call. The germline V gene encodes CDR1 SEHNR and CDR2 FQNEAQ (reference sequence). The CDR3 contains 12 residues. Trimming removed 0 bases from V and 6 bases from J, with 3 bases in between. CDR3 sequence reads: CASSLAGQPQHF. The CDR3 DNA reads as TGTGCCAGCAGCTTAGCGGGTCAGCCCCAGCATTTT.

This sequence joins TRBV28 and TRBJ2-4, with 7 bases lining up with TRBD1. V trimming: 7 bases; J trimming: 1 base; junction bases outside the gene matches: 10. Germline assignment: CDR1 MDHEN and CDR2 SYDVKM. The CDR3 has 16 residues. For the CDR3, the DNA is TGTGCCAGCACCACTGACAGGGTATCCGCCAAAAACATTCAGTACTTC. It is translated as CASTTDRVSAKNIQYF.